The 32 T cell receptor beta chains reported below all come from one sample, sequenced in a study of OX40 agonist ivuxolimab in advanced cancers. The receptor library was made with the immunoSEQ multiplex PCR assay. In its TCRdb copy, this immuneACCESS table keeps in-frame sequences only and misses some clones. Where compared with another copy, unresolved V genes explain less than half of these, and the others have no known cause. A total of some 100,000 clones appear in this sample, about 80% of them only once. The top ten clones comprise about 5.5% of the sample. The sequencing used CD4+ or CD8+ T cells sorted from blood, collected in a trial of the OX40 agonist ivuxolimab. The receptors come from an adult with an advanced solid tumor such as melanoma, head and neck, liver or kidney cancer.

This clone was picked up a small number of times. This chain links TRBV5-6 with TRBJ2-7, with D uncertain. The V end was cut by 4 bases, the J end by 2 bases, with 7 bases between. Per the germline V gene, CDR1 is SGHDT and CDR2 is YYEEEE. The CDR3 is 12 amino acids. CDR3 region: CASSPGTYEQYF. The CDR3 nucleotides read TGTGCCAGCAGCCCCGGAACCTACGAGCAGTACTTC.

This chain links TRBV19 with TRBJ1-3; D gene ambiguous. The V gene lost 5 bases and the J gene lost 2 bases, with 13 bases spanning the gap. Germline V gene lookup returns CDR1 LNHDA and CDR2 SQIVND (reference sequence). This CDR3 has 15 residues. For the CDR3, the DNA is TGTGCCAGTAGTTCCCAGACTTATGCTGGAAACACCATATATTTT. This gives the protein CASSSQTYAGNTIYF.

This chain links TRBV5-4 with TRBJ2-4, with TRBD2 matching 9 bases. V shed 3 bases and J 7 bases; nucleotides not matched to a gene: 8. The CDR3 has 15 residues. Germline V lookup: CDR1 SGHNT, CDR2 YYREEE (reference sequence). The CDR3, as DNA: TGTGCCAGCAGCTCCAGCGGGGGGTGGGGGAACATTCAGTACTTC. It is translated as CASSSSGGWGNIQYF.

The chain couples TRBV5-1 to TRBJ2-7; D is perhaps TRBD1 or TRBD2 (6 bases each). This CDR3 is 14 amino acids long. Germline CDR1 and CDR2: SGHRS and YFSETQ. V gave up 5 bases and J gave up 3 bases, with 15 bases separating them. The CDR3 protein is CASSSTGANYEQYF. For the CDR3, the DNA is TGCGCCAGCAGTTCTACGGGGGCTAACTACGAGCAGTACTTC.

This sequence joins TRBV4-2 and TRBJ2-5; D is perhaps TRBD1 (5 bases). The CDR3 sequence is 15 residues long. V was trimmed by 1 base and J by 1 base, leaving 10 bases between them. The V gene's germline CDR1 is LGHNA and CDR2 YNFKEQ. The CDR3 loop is CASSQGGRGQETQYF. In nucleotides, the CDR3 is TGTGCCAGCAGCCAAGGGGGTAGGGGCCAAGAGACCCAGTACTTC.

CDR3 protein: CAGYSSRLGYTF. The CDR3 DNA reads as TGTGCCGGATATTCTAGCCGTCTTGGCTACACCTTC. The V call is TRBV6-1, the J call TRBJ1-2, with D uncertain. The V gene's germline CDR1 is MNHNS and CDR2 SASEGT. Trimming took off 11 bases at V and 7 bases at J, with 17 bases between the two ends. The CDR3 sequence is 12 residues long.

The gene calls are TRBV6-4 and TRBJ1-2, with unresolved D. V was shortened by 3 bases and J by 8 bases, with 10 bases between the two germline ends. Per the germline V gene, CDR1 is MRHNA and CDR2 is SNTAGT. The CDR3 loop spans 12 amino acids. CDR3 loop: CASSDDRGGYTF. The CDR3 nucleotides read TGTGCCAGCAGTGATGACCGAGGCGGCTACACCTTC.

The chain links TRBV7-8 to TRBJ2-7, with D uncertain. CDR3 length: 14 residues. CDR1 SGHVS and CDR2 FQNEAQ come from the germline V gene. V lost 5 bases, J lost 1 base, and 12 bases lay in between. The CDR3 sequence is CASSPAGSSYEQYF. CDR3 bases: TGTGCCAGCAGCCCCGCCGGATCGTCCTACGAGCAGTACTTC.

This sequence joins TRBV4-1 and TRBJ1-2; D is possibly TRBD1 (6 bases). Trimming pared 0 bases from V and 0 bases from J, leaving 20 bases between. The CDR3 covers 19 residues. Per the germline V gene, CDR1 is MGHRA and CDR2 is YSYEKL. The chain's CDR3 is CASSQDGARGASPNYGYTF. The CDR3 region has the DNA TGCGCCAGCAGCCAAGACGGGGCACGGGGGGCGAGCCCTAACTATGGCTACACCTTC.

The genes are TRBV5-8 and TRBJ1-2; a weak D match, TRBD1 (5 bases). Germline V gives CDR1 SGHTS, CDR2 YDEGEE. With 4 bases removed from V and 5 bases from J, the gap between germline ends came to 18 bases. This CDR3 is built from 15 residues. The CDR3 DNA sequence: TGTGCCAGCAGCAGTAGGCGGGGGGAGGAGTATGGCTACACCTTC. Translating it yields CASSSRRGEEYGYTF. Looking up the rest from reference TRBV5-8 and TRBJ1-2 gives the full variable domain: EAGVTQSPTHLIKTRGQQATLRCSPISGHTSVYWYQQALGLGLQFLLWYDEGEERNRGNFPPRFSGRQFPNYSSELNVNALELEDSALYLCASSSRRGEEYGYTFGSGTRLTVV.

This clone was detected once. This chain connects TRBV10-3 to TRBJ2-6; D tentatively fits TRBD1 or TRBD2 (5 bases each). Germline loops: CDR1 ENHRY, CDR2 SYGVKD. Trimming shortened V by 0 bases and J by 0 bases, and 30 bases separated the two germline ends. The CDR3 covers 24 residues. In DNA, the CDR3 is TGTGCCATCAGTGAGTCAGGCCCAGCCGTTGGGACGAGTGAAAAGCTCTCTGGGGCCAACGTCCTGACTTTC. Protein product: CAISESGPAVGTSEKLSGANVLTF.

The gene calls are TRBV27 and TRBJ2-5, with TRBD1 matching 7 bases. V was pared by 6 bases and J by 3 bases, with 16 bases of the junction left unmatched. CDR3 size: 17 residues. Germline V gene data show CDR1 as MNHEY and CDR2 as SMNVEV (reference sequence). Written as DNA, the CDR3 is TGTGCCAGCAGCACCCTTAAGGGGACAGAATTTAAAGAGACCCAGTACTTC. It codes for CASSTLKGTEFKETQYF.

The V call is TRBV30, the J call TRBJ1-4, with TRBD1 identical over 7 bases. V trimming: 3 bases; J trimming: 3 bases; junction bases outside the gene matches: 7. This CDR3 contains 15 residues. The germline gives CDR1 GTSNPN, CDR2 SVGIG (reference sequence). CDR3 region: CAWSTTGVSNEKLFF. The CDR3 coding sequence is TGTGCCTGGAGCACCACAGGGGTCTCTAATGAAAAACTGTTTTTT.

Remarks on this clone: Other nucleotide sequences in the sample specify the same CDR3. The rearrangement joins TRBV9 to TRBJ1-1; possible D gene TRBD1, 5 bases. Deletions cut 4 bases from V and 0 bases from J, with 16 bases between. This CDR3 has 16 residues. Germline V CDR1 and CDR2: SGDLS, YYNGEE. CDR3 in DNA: TGTGCCAGCAGCTTGGAGAGTCCGACAGTGAACACTGAAGCTTTCTTT. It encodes CASSLESPTVNTEAFF.

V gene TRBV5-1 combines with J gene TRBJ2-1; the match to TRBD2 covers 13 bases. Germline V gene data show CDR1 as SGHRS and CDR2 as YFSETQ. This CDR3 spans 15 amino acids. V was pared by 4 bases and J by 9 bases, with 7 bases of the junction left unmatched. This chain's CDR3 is CASSRGLAGASEQFF. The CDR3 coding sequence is TGCGCCAGCAGCCGAGGACTAGCGGGAGCTAGTGAGCAGTTCTTC.

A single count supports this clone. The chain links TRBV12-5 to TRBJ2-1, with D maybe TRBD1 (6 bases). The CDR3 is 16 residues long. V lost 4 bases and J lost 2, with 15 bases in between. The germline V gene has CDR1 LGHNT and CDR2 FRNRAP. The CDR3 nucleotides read TGTGCTAGTGGTTCACCCTCCTCAGGGGCCTACAATGAGCAGTTCTTC. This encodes CASGSPSSGAYNEQFF.

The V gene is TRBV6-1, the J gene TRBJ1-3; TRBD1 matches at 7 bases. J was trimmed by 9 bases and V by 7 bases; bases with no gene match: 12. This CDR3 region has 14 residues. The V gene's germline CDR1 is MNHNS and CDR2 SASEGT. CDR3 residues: CASNRQGDQGTIYF. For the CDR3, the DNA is TGTGCCAGCAATCGCCAGGGGGATCAGGGCACCATATATTTT.

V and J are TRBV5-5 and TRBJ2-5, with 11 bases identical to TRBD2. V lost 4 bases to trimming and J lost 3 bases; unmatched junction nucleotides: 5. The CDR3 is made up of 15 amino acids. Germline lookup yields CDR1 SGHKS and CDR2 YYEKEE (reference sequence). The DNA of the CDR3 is TGTGCCAGCAGCCTTAGCGGGAGGGCGGAAGAGACCCAGTACTTC. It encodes CASSLSGRAEETQYF.

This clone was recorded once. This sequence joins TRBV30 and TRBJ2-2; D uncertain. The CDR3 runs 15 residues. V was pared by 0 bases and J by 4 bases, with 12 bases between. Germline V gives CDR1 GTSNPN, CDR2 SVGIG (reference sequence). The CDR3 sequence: CAWSVRQVSTGELFF. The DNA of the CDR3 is TGTGCCTGGAGTGTAAGGCAGGTTTCCACCGGGGAGCTGTTTTTT.

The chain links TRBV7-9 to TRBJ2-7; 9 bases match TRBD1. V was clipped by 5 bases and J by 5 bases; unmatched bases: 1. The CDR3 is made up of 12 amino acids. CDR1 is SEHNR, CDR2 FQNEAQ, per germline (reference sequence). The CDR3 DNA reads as TGTGCCAGCAGCAGGACAGGGGACGAGCAGTACTTC. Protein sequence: CASSRTGDEQYF.

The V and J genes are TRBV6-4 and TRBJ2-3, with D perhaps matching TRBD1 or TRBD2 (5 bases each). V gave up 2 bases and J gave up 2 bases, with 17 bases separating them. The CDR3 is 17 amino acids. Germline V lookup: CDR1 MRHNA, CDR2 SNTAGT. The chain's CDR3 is CASSDPIRDGLTDTQYF. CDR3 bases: TGTGCCAGCAGTGACCCGATACGGGACGGCCTCACAGATACGCAGTATTTT.

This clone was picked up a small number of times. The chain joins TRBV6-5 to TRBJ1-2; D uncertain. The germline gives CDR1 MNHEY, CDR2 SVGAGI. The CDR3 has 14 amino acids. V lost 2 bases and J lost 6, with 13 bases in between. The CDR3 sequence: CASSYLAGADGYTF. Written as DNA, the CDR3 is TGTGCCAGCAGTTACCTCGCGGGCGCGGATGGCTACACCTTC.

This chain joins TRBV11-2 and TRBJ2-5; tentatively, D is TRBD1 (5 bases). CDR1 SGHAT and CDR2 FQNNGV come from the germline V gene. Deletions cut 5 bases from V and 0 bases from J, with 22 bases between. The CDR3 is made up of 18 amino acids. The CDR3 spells CASSLKPTGTYYQETQYF. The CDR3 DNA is TGTGCCAGCAGCCTAAAACCTACAGGAACTTATTACCAAGAGACCCAGTACTTC.

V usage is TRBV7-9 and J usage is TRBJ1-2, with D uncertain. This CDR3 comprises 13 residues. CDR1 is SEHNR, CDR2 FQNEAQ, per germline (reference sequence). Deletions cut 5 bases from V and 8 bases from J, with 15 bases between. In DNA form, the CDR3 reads TGTGCCAGCAGCCCGAGGCTAAGAGGAGGCTACACCTTC. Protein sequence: CASSPRLRGGYTF.

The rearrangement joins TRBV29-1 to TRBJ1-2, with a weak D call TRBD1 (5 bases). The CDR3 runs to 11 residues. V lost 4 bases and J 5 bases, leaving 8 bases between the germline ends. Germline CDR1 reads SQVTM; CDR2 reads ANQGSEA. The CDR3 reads CSVGTGYGYTF. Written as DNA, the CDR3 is TGCAGCGTTGGCACAGGTTATGGCTACACCTTC. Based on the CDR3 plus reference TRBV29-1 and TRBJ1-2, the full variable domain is SAVISQKPSRDICQRGTSLTIQCQVDSQVTMMFWYRQQPGQSLTLIATANQGSEATYESGFVIDKFPISRPNLTFSTLTVSNMSPEDSSIYLCSVGTGYGYTFGSGTRLTVV.

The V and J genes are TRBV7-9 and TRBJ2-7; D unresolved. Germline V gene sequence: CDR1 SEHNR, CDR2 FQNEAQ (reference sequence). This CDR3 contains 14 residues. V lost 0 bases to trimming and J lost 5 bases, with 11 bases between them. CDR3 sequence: CASSLALLPNEQYF. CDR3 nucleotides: TGTGCCAGCAGCTTAGCGCTCCTCCCCAACGAGCAGTACTTC. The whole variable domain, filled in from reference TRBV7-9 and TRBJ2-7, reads DTGVSQNPRHKITKRGQNVTFRCDPISEHNRLYWYRQTLGQGPEFLTYFQNEAQLEKSRLLSDRFSAERPKGSFSTLEIQRTEQGDSAMYLCASSLALLPNEQYFGPGTRLTVT.

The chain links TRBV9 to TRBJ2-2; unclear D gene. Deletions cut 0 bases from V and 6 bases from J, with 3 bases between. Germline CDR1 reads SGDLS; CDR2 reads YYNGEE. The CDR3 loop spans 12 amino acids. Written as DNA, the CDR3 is TGTGCCAGCAGCGTAGCCCCCGGGGAGCTGTTTTTT. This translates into CASSVAPGELFF. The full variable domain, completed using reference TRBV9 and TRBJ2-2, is DSGVTQTPKHLITATGQRVTLRCSPRSGDLSVYWYQQSLDQGLQFLIQYYNGEERAKGNILERFSAQQFPDLHSELNLSSLELGDSALYFCASSVAPGELFFGEGSRLTVL.

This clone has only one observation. CDR3: CASSLSGTGGVYEQYF. The DNA of the CDR3 is TGTGCCAGCAGTTTATCGGGGACAGGGGGGGTGTACGAGCAGTACTTC. The chain has TRBV27 and TRBJ2-7, with 11 bases aligning to TRBD1. From germline, CDR1 is MNHEY and CDR2 SMNVEV (reference sequence). The ends lost 0 bases at V and 4 bases at J; junction bases unmatched: 5. The CDR3 contains 16 residues.

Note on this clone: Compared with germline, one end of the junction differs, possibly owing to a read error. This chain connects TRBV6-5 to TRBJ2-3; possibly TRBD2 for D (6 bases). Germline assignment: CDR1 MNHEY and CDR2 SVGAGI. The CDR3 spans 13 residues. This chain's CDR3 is CAISESGGDTQYF. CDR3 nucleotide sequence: TGTGCCATCAGTGAGTCCGGAGGGGATACGCAGTATTTT.

The CDR3 DNA reads as TGTGCCAGCAGTGAAGGCGAGACCCAGTACTTC. Its translation: CASSEGETQYF. The chain recombines TRBV25-1 with TRBJ2-5; D is undetermined. CDR3 length: 11 residues. Per germline, CDR1 MGHDK and CDR2 SYGVNS. The V end lost 2 bases, the J end lost 5 bases, and 3 bases lay between the germline ends. Complete variable domain (other parts from reference TRBV25-1 and TRBJ2-5): EADIYQTPRYLVIGTGKKITLECSQTMGHDKMYWYQQDPGMELHLIHYSYGVNSTEKGDLSSESTVSRIRTEHFPLTLESARPSHTSQYLCASSEGETQYFGPGTRLLVL.

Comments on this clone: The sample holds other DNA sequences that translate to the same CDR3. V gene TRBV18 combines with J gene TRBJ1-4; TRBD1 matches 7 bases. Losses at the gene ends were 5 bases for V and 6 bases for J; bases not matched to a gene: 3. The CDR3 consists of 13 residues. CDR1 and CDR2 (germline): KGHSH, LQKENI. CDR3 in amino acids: CASSRDRDEKLFF. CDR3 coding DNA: TGTGCCAGCTCAAGAGACAGGGATGAAAAACTGTTTTTT.

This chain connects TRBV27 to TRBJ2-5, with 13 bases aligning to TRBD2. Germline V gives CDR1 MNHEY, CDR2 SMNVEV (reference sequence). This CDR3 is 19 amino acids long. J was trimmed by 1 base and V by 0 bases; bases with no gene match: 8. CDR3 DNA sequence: TGTGCCAGCAGTTTATCCTATGACCGACTAGCGGGGGGCCAAGAGACCCAGTACTTC. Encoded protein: CASSLSYDRLAGGQETQYF.